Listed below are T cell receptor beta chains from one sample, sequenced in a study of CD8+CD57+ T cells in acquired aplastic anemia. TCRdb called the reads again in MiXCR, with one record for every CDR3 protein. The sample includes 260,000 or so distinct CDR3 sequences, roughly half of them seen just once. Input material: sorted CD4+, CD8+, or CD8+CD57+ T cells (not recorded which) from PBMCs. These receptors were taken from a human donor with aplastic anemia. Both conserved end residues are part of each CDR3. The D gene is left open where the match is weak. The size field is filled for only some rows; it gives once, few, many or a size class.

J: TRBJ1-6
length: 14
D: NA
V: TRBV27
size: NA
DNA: TGTGCCAGCAGTTTTTCCGTGGATAATTCACCCCTCCACTTT
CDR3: CASSFSVDNSPLHF

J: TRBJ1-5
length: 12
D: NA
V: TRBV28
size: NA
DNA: TGTGCCGGAGCGGTTAGCAATCAGCCCCAGCATTTT
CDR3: CAGAVSNQPQHF

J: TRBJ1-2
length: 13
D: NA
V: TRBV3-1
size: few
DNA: TGTGCCAGCAGCCAAGAGGGGGGTCCGGACTACACCTTC
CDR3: CASSQEGGPDYTF

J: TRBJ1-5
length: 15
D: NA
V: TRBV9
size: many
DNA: TGTGCCAGCAGCGTAGATGGGAGGGATCGTCAGCCCCAGCATTTT
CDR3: CASSVDGRDRQPQHF

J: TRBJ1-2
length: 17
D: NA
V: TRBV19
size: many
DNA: TGTGCCAGTAGTATAGGTTTTAGAGGACGCGGTCTCTATGGCTACACCTTC
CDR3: CASSIGFRGRGLYGYTF

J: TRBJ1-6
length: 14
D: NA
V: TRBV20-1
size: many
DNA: TGCAGTGCTAGTCTGGCAGGGGAAAGTTCACCCCTCCACTTT
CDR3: CSASLAGESSPLHF

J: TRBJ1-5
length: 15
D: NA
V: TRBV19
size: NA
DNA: TGTGCCAGTAGTATGGACGGTAATAGCAATCAGCCCCAGCATTTT
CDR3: CASSMDGNSNQPQHF

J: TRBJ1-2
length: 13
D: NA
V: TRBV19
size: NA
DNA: TGTGCCAGTAGTATCGTTTCGGGCTATGGCTACACCTTC
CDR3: CASSIVSGYGYTF

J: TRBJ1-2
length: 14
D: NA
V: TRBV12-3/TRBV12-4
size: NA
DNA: TGTGCCGGCAGTACTCGGACCGCTAACTATGGCTACACCTTC
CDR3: CAGSTRTANYGYTF

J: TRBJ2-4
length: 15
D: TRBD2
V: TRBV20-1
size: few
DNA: TGCAGTGCTCCGCGGGAGGGCCATGCCAAAAACATTCAGTACTGG
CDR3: CSAPREGHAKNIQYW

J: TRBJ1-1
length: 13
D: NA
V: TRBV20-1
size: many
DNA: TGCAGTGCTAGACCCCTCTCAGACACTGAAGCTTTCTTT
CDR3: CSARPLSDTEAFF

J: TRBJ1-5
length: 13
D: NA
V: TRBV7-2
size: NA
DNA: TGTGCCAGCAGCCTAAACTACAATCAGCCCCAGCATTTT
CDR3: CASSLNYNQPQHF

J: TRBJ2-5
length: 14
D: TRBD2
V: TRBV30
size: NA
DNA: TGTGCCTGGACCGGGACTAGCGGACGAGAGACCCAGTACTTC
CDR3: CAWTGTSGRETQYF

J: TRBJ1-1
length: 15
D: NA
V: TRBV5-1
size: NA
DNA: TGCGCCAGCAGAGTAACACAGGGACTGAACACTGAAGCTTTCTTT
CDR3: CASRVTQGLNTEAFF

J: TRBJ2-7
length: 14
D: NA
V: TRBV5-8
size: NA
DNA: TGTGCCAGCAGCCCCGGCAGGGGCGGGTACGAGCAGTACTTC
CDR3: CASSPGRGGYEQYF

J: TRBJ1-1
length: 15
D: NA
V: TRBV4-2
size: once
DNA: TGTGCCAGCAACCAAGAGGCGGGTTCGAACACTGAAGCTTTCTTT
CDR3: CASNQEAGSNTEAFF

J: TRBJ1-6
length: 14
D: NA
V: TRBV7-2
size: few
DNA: TGTGCCAGCAGCGTAGACCAGGGAAATTCACCCCTCCACTTT
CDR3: CASSVDQGNSPLHF

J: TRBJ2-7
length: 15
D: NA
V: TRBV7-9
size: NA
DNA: TGTGCCAGCAGCTTAAACGGACAGGGAGGGTACGAGCAGTACTTC
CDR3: CASSLNGQGGYEQYF

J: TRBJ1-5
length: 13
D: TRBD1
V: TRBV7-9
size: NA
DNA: TGTGCCAGCAGCTTACAGGGGGTAGAGCCCCAGCATTTT
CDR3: CASSLQGVEPQHF

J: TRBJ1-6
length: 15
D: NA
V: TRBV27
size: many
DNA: TGTGCCAGCAGCTACGGAGCATACAGGAGCTCACCCCTCCACTTT
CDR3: CASSYGAYRSSPLHF

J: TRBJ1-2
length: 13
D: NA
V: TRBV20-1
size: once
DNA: TGCAGTGCCTCGAAGGGGCTTTTCTATGGCTACACCTTC
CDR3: CSASKGLFYGYTF

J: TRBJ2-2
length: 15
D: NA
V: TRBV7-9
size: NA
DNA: TGTGCCAGCAGCTTAATTGGACTTTTCACCGGGGAGCTGTTTTTT
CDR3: CASSLIGLFTGELFF

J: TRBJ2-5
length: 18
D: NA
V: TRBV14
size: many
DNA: TGTGCCAGCAGCCAAGAGTTGCGGGGGACAACCACCCAAGAGACCCAGTACTTC
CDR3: CASSQELRGTTTQETQYF

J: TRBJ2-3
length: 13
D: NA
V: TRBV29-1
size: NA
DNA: TGCAGCGTTTCCCAGGGGAGCACAGATACGCAGTATTTT
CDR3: CSVSQGSTDTQYF

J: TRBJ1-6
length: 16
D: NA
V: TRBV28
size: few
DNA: TGTGCCAGCAGTTTCTTGGGGGGGTTCCTGAATTCACCCCTCCACTTT
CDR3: CASSFLGGFLNSPLHF

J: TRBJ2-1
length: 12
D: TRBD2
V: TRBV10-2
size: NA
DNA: TGCGCCAGTCGGACTAGCGGGCATGAGCAGTTCTTC
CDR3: CASRTSGHEQFF

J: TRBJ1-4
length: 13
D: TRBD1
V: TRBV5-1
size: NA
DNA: TGCGCCAGCAGCGGGGACAGGAGGGCAAAACTGTTTTTT
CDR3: CASSGDRRAKLFF

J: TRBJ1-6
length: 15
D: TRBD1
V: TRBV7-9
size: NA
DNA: TGTGCCAGCGTTGTAACCGGGACAGGGGAATCACCCCTCCACTTT
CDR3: CASVVTGTGESPLHF

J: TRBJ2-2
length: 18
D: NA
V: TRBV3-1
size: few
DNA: TGTGCCAGCAGCCAAGTGCGCCCCCCTGGGGAACCAACCGGGGAGCTGTTTTTT
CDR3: CASSQVRPPGEPTGELFF

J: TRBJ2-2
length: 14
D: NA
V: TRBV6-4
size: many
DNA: TGTGCCAGCAGTGACTCGGCCCACGCCGGGGAGCTGTTTTTT
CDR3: CASSDSAHAGELFF

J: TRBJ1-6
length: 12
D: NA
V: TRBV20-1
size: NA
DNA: TGCAGTGCTAGTGTCGGGCGGGAGTCGGCCCACTTT
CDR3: CSASVGRESAHF

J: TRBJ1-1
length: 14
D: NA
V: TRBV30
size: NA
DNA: TGTGCCTGGAGTTTGACAGGCCGGAACACTGAAGCTTTCTTT
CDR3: CAWSLTGRNTEAFF

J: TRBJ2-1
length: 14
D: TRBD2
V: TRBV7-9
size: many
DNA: TGTGCCAGCAAAAGCGGGGGGGGTCGGAATGAGCAGTTCTTC
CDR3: CASKSGGGRNEQFF

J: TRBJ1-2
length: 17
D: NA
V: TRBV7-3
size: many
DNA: TGTGCCAGCAGCTTAAATGCCGCGGCAGGGGAAAACTATGGCTACACCTTC
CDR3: CASSLNAAAGENYGYTF

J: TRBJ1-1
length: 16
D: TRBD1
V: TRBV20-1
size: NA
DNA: TGCGGTGCCGGAGGACAGGGGGTAATCTTGAACACTGAAGCTTTCTTT
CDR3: CGAGGQGVILNTEAFF

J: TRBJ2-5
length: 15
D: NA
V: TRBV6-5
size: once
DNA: TGTGCCATCAGTGAGATTGGGGAACTCCAAGAGACCCAGTACTTC
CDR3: CAISEIGELQETQYF

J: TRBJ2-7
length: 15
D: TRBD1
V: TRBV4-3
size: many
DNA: TGCGCCAGCAGCCAAACCGGGACAGGGCTCTACGAGCAGTACTTC
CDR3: CASSQTGTGLYEQYF

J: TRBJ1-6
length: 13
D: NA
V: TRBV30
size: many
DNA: TGTGCCTGTATCCAGGGCCACGGTTCACCCCTCCACTTT
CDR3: CACIQGHGSPLHF

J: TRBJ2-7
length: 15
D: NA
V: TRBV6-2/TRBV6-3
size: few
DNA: TGTGCCAGCAGCTTCGGGGGCGGGGGCCCCTACGAGCAGTACTTC
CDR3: CASSFGGGGPYEQYF

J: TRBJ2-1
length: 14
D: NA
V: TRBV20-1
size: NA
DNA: TGCAGTGCTAGAGTACCACCCCTGGTCGATGAGCAGTTCTTC
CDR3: CSARVPPLVDEQFF

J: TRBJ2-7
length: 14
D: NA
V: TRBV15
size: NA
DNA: TGTGCCACCAGAAAGGGGCAGGAGCGTTACGAGCAGTACTTC
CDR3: CATRKGQERYEQYF

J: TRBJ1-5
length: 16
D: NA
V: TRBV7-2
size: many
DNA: TGTGCCAGCAGCTTAGTGGTAGGTCGTAGCAATCAGCCCCAGCATTTT
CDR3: CASSLVVGRSNQPQHF

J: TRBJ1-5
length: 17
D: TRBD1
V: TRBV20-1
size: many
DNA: TGCAGTGCTATCGACCCGGGACAGGGGATTAGGAATCAGCCCCAGCATTTT
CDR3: CSAIDPGQGIRNQPQHF

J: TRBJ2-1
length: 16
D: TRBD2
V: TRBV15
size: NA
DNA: TGTGCCACCAGCAGAGGTGGTCTAGCGGGGTACAATGAGCAGTTCTTC
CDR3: CATSRGGLAGYNEQFF

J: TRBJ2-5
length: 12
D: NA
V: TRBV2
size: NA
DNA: TGTACCAGCTGCACAGTCAAAGAGACCCAGTACTTC
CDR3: CTSCTVKETQYF

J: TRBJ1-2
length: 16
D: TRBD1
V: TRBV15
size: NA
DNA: TGTGCCACCAGCAGAGAGACAGGGGGCGCGGGATATGGCTACACCTTC
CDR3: CATSRETGGAGYGYTF

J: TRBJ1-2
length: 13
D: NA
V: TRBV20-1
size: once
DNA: TGCAGTGCTGTCGACGGGTTAGGTTATGGCTACACCTTC
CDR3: CSAVDGLGYGYTF

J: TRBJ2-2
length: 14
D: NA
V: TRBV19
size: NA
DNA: TGTGCCAGTAGTATACAGGGGGGTGGCGGGGAGCTGTTTTTT
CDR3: CASSIQGGGGELFF

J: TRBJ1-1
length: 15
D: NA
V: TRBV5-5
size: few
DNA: TGTGCCAGCAGCTCGGCCGGACAGAAGAACACTGAAGCTTTCTTT
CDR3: CASSSAGQKNTEAFF

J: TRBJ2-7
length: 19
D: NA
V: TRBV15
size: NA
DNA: NA
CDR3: CSRNRPCASRGTETYEQYF

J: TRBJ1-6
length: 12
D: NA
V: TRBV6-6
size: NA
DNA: TGTGCCAGCGGAGACAGCGATTCACCCCTCCACTTT
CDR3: CASGDSDSPLHF

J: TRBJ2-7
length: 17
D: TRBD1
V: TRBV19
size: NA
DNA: TGTGCCAGTAGTACAGACCCGCGGACAGGGAGCTCCTACGAGCAGTACTTC
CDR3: CASSTDPRTGSSYEQYF

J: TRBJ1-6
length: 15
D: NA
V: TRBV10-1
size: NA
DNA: TGCGCCAGCAGCTCCGGCGGGCCGGGGAATTCACCCCTCCACTTT
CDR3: CASSSGGPGNSPLHF